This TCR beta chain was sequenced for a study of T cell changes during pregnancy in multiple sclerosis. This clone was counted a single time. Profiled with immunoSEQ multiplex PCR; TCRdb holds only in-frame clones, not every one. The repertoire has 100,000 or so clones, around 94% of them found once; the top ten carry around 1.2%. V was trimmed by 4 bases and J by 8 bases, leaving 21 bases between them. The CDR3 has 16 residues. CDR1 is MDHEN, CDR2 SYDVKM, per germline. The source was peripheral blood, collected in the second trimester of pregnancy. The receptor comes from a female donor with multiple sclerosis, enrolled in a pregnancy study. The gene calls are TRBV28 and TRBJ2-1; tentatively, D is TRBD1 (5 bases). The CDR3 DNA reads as TGTGCCAGCAGTTCGACGTCGACAGTACGGGTGGATGAGCAGTTCTTC. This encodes CASSSTSTVRVDEQFF.